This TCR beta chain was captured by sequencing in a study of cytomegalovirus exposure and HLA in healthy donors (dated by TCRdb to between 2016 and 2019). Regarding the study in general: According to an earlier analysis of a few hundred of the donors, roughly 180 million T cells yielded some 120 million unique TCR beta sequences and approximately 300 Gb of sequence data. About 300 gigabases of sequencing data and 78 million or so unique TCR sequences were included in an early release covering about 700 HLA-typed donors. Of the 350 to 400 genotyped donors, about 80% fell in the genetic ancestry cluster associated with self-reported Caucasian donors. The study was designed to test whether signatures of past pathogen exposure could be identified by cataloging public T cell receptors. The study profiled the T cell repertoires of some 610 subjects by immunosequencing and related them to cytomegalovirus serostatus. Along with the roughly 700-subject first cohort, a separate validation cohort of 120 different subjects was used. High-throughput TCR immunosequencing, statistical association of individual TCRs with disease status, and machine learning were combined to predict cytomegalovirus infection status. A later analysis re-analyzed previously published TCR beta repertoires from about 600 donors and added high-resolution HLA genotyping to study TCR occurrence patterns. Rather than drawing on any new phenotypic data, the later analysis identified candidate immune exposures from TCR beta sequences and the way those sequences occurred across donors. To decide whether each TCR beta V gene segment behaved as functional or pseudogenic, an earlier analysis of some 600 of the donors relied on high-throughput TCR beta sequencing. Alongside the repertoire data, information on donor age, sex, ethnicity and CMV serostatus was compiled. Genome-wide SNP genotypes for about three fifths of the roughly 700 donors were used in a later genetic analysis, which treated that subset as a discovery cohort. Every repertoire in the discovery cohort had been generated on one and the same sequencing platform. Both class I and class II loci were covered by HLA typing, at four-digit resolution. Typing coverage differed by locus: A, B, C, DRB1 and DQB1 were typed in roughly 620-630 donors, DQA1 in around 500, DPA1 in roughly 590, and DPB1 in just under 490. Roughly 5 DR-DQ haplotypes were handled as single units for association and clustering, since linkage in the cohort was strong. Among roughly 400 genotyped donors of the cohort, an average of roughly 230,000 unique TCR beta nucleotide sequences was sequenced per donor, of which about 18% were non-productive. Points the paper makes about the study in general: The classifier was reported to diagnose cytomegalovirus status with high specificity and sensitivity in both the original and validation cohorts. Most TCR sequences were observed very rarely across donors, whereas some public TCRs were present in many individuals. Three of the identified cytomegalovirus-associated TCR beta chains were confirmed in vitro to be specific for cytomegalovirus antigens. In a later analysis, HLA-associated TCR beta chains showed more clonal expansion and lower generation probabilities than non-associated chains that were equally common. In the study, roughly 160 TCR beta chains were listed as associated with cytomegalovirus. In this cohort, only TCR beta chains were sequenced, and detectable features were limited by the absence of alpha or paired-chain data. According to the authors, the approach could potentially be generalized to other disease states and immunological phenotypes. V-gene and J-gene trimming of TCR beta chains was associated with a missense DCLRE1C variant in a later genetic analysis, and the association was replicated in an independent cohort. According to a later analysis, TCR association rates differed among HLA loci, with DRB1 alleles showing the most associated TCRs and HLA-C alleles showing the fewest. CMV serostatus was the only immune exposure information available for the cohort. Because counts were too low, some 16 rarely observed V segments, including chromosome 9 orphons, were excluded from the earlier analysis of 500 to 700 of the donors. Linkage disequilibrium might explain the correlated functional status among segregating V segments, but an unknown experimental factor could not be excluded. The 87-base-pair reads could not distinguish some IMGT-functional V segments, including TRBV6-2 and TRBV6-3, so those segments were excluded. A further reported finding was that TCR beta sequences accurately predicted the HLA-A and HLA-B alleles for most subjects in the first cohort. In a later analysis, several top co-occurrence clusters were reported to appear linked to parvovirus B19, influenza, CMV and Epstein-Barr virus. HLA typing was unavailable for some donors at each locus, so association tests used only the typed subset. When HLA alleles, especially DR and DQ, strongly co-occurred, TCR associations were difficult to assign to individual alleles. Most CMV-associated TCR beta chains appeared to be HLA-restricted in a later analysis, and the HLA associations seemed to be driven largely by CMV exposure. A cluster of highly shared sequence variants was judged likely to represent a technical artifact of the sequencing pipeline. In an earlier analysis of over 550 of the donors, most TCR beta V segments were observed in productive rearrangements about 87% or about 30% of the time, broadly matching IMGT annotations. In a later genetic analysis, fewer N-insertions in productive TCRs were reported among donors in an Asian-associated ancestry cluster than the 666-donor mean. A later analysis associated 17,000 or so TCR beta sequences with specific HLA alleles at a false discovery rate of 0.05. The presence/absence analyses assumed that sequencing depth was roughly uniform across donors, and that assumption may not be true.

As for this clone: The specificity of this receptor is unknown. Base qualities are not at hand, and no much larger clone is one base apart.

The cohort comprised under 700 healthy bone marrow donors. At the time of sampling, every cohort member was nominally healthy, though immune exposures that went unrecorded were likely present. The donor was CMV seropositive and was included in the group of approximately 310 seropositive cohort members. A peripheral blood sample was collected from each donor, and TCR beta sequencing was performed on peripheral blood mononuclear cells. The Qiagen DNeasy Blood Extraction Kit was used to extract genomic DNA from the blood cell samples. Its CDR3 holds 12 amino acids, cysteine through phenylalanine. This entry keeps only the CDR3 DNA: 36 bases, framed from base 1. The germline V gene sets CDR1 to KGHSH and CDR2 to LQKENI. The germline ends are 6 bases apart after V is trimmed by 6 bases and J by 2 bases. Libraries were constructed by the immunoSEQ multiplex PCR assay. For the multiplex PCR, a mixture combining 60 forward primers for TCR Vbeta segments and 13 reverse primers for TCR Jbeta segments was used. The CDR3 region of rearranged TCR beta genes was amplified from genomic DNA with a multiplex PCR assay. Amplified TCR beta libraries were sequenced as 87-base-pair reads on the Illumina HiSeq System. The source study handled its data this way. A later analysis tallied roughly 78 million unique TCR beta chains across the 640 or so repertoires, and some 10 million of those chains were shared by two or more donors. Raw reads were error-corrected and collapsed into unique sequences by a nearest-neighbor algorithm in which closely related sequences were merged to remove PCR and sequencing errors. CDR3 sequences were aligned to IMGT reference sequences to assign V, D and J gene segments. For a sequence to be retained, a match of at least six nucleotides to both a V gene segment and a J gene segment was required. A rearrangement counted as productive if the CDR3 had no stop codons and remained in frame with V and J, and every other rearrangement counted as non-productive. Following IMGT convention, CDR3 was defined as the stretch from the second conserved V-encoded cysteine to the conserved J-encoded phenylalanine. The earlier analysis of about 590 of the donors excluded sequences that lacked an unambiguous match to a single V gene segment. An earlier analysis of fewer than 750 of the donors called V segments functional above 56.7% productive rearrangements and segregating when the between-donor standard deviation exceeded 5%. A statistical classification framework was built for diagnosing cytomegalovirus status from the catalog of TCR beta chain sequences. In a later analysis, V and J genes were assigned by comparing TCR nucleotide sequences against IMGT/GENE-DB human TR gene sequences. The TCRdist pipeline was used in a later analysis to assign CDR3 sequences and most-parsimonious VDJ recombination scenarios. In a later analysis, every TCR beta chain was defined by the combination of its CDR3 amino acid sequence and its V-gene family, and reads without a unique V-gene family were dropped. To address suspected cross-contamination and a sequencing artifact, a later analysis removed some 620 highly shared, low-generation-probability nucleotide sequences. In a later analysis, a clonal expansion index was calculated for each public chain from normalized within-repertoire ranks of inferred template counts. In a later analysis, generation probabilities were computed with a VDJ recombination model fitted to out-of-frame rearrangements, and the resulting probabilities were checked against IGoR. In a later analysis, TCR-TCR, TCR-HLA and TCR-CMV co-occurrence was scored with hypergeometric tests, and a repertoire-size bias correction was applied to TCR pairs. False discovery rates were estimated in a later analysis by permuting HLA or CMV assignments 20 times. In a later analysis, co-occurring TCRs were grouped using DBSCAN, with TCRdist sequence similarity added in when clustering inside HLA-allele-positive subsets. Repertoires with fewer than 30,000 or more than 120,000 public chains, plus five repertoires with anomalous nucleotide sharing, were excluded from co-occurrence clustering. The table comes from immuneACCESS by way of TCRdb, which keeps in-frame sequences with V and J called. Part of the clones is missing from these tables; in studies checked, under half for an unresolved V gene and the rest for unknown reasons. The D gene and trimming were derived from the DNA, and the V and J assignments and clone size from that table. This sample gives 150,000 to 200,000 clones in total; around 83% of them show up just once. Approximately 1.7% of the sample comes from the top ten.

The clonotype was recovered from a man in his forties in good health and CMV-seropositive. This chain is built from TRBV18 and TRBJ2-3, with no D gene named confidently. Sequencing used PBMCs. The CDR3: CASSLLTDTQYF. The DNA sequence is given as TGTGCCAGCTCCCTCCTCACAGATACGCAGTATTTT.